Given below is one T cell receptor (beta chain) in context. Many counts were recorded for this clonotype. Its antigen remains unidentified. The input lacks base qualities; no much larger clone sits a single base away. This record belongs to a study of T cells in Graves' hyperthyroidism and ophthalmopathy (dated by TCRdb to between 2017 and 2020). With respect to the entire study: Peripheral blood was collected at initial diagnosis, before any treatment. To identify distinguishing TCR V-J signatures, a discovery cohort of some 100 patients was used, comprising some 45 with Graves' ophthalmopathy and around 57 with stable Graves' hyperthyroidism. Whether ophthalmopathy could be predicted prospectively was tested in an independent validation cohort made up of under 20 hyperthyroidism patients plus 17 patients who later progressed to ophthalmopathy. The 75 to 100 discovery patients were divided at random into training and test sets in a 7:3 ratio. In addition, the study compared T-cell repertoires in thyroid tissue and in blood from over 5 Graves' hyperthyroidism patients. After sampling, hyperthyroidism patients received methimazole starting at 30 mg daily, and ophthalmopathy patients received high-dose intravenous methylprednisolone. TCR Vbeta CDR3 sequencing of roughly 140 peripheral blood samples (around 45 ophthalmopathy, 75 to 85 hyperthyroidism and approximately 17 progressor patients) is reported in the paper.

Ophthalmopathy patients had moderately to severely active disease, with a Clinical Activity Score of 3 or more, a NOSPECS grade of 4 or more, and a disease duration of less than 3 months. Any patient with an uncontrolled infection, another autoimmune disease, pregnancy or lactation was excluded. Clinical symptoms, serum thyroxine and TRAb, thyroid ultrasound, and orbital computed tomography formed the basis for the diagnoses. PBMCs were isolated from about 9 ml of fresh peripheral blood by Ficoll-Paque density gradient centrifugation. Trizol reagent was used to extract total RNA, and RNA quality was then checked on an Agilent 2100 Bioanalyzer. For CDR1 and CDR2, the germline V gene (reference sequence) lists DFQATT and SNEGSKA. There are 13 amino acids in the CDR3, from cysteine to phenylalanine inclusive. Only the CDR3 DNA is retained, 39 bases long and in frame from the first base. V is shortened by 3 bases, J by 5 bases, and the region joining them spans 13 bases.

The TCR beta CDR3 regions were amplified from RNA transcripts. The TCR CDR3 was subjected to a first round of RT-PCR using the HTBI primer set and the Qiagen OneStep RT-PCR kit. A second multiplex PCR round built the libraries, followed by size selection and purification. Sequencing of the libraries was done on an Illumina HiSeq2000 using paired-end 100 bp reads. As for the original processing: SOAPnuke was used to process the raw data, removing reads that contained adapters or uncalled bases, had a mean Phred below 15, or lacked an exact match to the constant primer or identifier. COPE v1.2.5 was used to merge high-quality paired reads, and clonotypes were defined as unique nucleotide sequences. MiTCR v1.1 was used to align clonotypes to the IMGT TRBV, TRBD and TRBJ reference segments. The analysis was restricted to V-J combinations with a frequency above 0.0001, which together covered 98% to 99.2% of the repertoires. A TCS score was defined as the ratio between F50 (clonal expansion) and ExV (chaos), using BLOSUM62-based TCRdist between CDR3 peptides within each V-J. Welch's t-statistics and random forest reduced fewer than 600 V-J features to fewer than 15, which were used in a naive Bayes classifier (R e1071). TCRdb reprocessing: public reads trimmed at Q25 with fastp, clones called with MiXCR, in-frame beta chains kept. Each CDR3 protein gets just one entry, which takes the most common genes and DNA from the rows behind it. TCRdb assigned the V and J calls; the authors' analysis was not used. The sample table holds fewer than 500,000 distinct CDR3 sequences, of which roughly 14% were seen once. Over 10% of the sample is taken by the ten largest.

The investigation overall reported the following: No statistical method was used to fix the sample size in advance, and group allocation was not hidden from the investigators. Most expanded thyroid clonotypes (frequency above 0.001) were also detected in blood, suggesting blood repertoires may reflect thyroid immune responses. A model built on a 13 V-J signature distinguished ophthalmopathy from stable hyperthyroidism, reaching 85% to 90% sensitivity and approximately 83% specificity in cross-validation and 80%/75% in testing. In validation, the model predicted progression to ophthalmopathy a median of approximately 6.6 months before onset, with about 71% sensitivity and roughly 72% specificity.

The receptor was isolated from a man in his late teens or twenties with Graves' ophthalmopathy. Sequencing input: blood. The rearrangement combines TRBV20-1 with TRBJ2-5; no D gene is confidently identified. CDR3 sequence: CSASPQEWETQYF. The DNA sequence is given as TGCAGTGCTAGTCCCCAAGAATGGGAGACCCAGTACTTC.